The 20 T cell receptor beta chains below all came from one sample that was sequenced in a study of T-cell reconstitution after alpha-beta-depleted transplantation in children. Unique molecular identifiers tagged the TCRbeta library. MiXCR was run by TCRdb on the PCR reads, yielding one entry per CDR3 protein. The sample consists of hundreds of thousands of distinct CDR3 sequences, 10% to 15% of them appearing once. The specimen was PBMCs, collected from the stem cell graft. The receptors were gathered from a human donor who donated a stem cell graft to a child with Fanconi anemia.

This clonotype was detected many times. The V and J genes are TRBV7-9 and TRBJ2-3; D unclear. Trimming removed 7 bases at V and 2 bases at J, with 13 bases between. The CDR3 length is 14 residues. Germline V gene data show CDR1 as SEHNR and CDR2 as FQNEAQ (reference sequence). In DNA form, the CDR3 reads TGTGCCAGCAAAGGGCAGACTCACACAGATACGCAGTATTTT. Protein: CASKGQTHTDTQYF.

The chain joins TRBV30 to TRBJ1-1; no clear D gene. Trimming took 0 bases from V and 4 from J, leaving 9 bases between them. Germline CDR1 GTSNPN, CDR2 SVGIG (reference sequence). CDR3 size: 13 residues. Here the CDR3 reads CAWSVRDRTEAFF. CDR3 nucleotides: TGTGCCTGGAGTGTAAGGGATCGCACTGAAGCTTTCTTT.

The chain is built from TRBV5-1 and TRBJ1-2, with TRBD1 identical over 8 bases. This CDR3 is 14 amino acids long. With 2 bases clipped from V and 7 bases from J, the junction kept 7 bases outside the gene matches. The germline V gene encodes CDR1 SGHRS and CDR2 YFSETQ. CDR3 in amino acids: CASSLDRGTFGYTF. The CDR3 DNA is TGCGCCAGCAGCTTAGACAGGGGAACTTTTGGCTACACCTTC.

Here the CDR3 DNA reads TGCGCCAGCAGCCTCCAGGGGCAGGTGGGGTACGAGCAGTACTTC. This encodes CASSLQGQVGYEQYF. The V gene is TRBV4-3, the J gene TRBJ2-7, with D tentatively TRBD1 (6 bases). V lost 4 bases to trimming and J lost 4 bases, with 17 bases between them. The CDR3 extends over 15 amino acids. Germline-derived CDR1 and CDR2 are LGHNA and YSLEER.

J is TRBJ1-5 and V is TRBV4-2; 7 bases are shared with TRBD1. Germline assignment: CDR1 LGHNA and CDR2 YNFKEQ. The CDR3 has 15 amino acids. The junction had 12 bases not matched to a gene; V was cut back by 10 bases and J by 3 bases. Written as DNA, the CDR3 is TGTGCCATGAGCCCCGGGACAGCCCTCAATCAGCCCCAGCATTTT. Translating it yields CAMSPGTALNQPQHF.

The table lists this clonotype with many counts. The rearrangement uses TRBV12-3 or TRBV12-4 and TRBJ1-4; TRBD1 might be the D (6 bases). The CDR3 is 14 amino acids. Trimming removed 5 bases from V and 5 bases from J, with 12 bases in between. The CDR3 coding sequence is TGTGCCAGCAGTCGCCGGGGGGGCAATGAAAAACTGTTTTTT. This gives the protein CASSRRGGNEKLFF.

This clonotype was seen repeatedly, ten times or more. This chain connects TRBV7-2 to TRBJ2-2; a weak D match, TRBD2 (7 bases). V lost 2 bases and J 8 bases, leaving 18 bases between the germline ends. CDR1 and CDR2 from the germline V gene are SGHTA and FQGNSA. The CDR3 runs 16 residues. The CDR3 region has the DNA TGTGCCAGCAGCTTAACGGGGGGCACTTCGCCAGGGGAGCTGTTTTTT. Protein sequence: CASSLTGGTSPGELFF.

The chain couples TRBV3-1 to TRBJ2-3; TRBD1 aligns across 9 bases. This CDR3 has 14 residues. The germline V gene encodes CDR1 LGHDT and CDR2 YNNKEL (reference sequence). J was trimmed by 7 bases and V by 3 bases; bases with no gene match: 5. The CDR3 sequence: CASSHGTGMNTQYF. CDR3 sequence (DNA): TGTGCCAGCAGCCACGGGACAGGGATGAATACGCAGTATTTT.

This clonotype was observed a handful of times. The V gene is TRBV12-3 or TRBV12-4, the J gene TRBJ2-1, with D uncertain. V lost 3 bases and J lost 10, with 13 bases in between. This CDR3 spans 13 amino acids. The CDR3 sequence: CASSFQPEREQFF. CDR3 DNA sequence: TGTGCCAGCAGTTTCCAGCCGGAGCGCGAGCAGTTCTTC.

There are a few counts of this clonotype. This chain links TRBV12-3 or TRBV12-4 with TRBJ2-2; 8 nucleotides agree with TRBD1. With V trimmed by 7 bases and J by 7 bases, 11 bases remained unmatched. The CDR3 covers 15 residues. The CDR3: CASTLGTGMSGELFF. CDR3 in DNA: TGTGCCAGCACCCTCGGGACAGGAATGAGCGGGGAGCTGTTTTTT.

This chain joins TRBV12-3 or TRBV12-4 and TRBJ2-5; D is unresolved. This CDR3 comprises 15 residues. Trimming removed 5 bases at V and 4 bases at J, with 17 bases between. The CDR3 protein is CASSSQIWERETQYF. CDR3 in DNA: TGTGCCAGCAGTAGCCAAATTTGGGAACGAGAGACCCAGTACTTC.

The rearrangement uses TRBV7-9 and TRBJ2-1, with D perhaps matching TRBD1 or TRBD2 (5 bases each). Trimming pared 5 bases from V and 9 bases from J, leaving 17 bases between. CDR3 length equals 14 residues. The germline gives CDR1 SEHNR, CDR2 FQNEAQ (reference sequence). The CDR3 sequence is CASSPWGTEVEQFF. The CDR3, as DNA: TGTGCCAGCAGCCCTTGGGGGACCGAGGTTGAGCAGTTCTTC.

On this clonotype itself: Given a much more abundant clone one base away, this may be a read error. The chain has TRBV12-3 or TRBV12-4 and TRBJ2-1, with D unclear. V lost 2 bases and J lost 8, with 10 bases in between. The CDR3 extends over 13 amino acids. CDR3 nucleotide sequence: TGTGCCAGCAGTTTAAGGAGCCTCTATGAGCAGTTCTTC. It translates to CASSLRSLYEQFF.

In this sample, this clonotype turned up many times. V usage is TRBV14 and J usage is TRBJ2-7, with 7 bases matching TRBD1. V lost 1 base, J lost 6 bases, and 6 bases stayed unmatched. From germline, CDR1 is SGHDN and CDR2 FVKESK. CDR3 length equals 14 residues. In DNA, the CDR3 is TGTGCCAGCAGCCAAGCACAGGGGTTCAGCGAGCAGTACTTC. Its protein is CASSQAQGFSEQYF.

At least ten counts were recorded for this clonotype. The CDR3 loop reads CASSVGASTDTQYF. In DNA, the CDR3 is TGTGCCAGCAGCGTAGGGGCGAGCACAGATACGCAGTATTTT. V is TRBV9 and J is TRBJ2-3; no reliable D call. With 0 bases removed from V and 0 bases from J, the gap between germline ends came to 5 bases. The CDR3 runs 14 residues. From germline, CDR1 is SGDLS and CDR2 YYNGEE.

The chain joins TRBV20-1 to TRBJ2-2; D ambiguous. This CDR3 has 14 residues. The germline V gene has CDR1 DFQATT and CDR2 SNEGSKA (reference sequence). V dropped 5 bases and J dropped 1 base, with 11 bases sitting between them. CDR3 DNA: TGCAGTGCTCCCCTCCGATTGAACACCGGGGAGCTGTTTTTT. Its translation: CSAPLRLNTGELFF.

The J gene is TRBJ1-4, the V gene TRBV18; perhaps TRBD1 as D (5 bases). The CDR3 covers 16 residues. Trimming took 4 bases from V and 0 from J, leaving 12 bases between them. Germline V gives CDR1 KGHSH, CDR2 LQKENI. The CDR3 sequence is CASSRGRQSTNEKLFF. CDR3 coding DNA: TGTGCCAGCTCACGGGGACGGCAGTCAACTAATGAAAAACTGTTTTTT.

A few counts support this clonotype. The rearrangement links TRBV20-1 to TRBJ1-1; D is possibly TRBD1 (5 bases). The V end was cut by 4 bases, the J end by 0 bases, with 12 bases between. The CDR3 contains 14 residues. Germline CDR1 reads DFQATT; CDR2 reads SNEGSKA (reference sequence). CDR3 coding DNA: TGCAGTGCTACGGACACCCCAATGAACACTGAAGCTTTCTTT. Translated: CSATDTPMNTEAFF.

This chain uses TRBV11-2 with TRBJ1-1; D remains unclear. V lost 5 bases to trimming and J lost 5 bases, with 12 bases between them. The CDR3 runs 13 residues. Germline CDR1 SGHAT, CDR2 FQNNGV. The CDR3 is CASSLTLGTEAFF. CDR3 DNA sequence: TGTGCCAGCAGCCTGACCTTGGGGACTGAAGCTTTCTTT.

This clonotype has at least ten counts. This rearrangement joins TRBV28 to TRBJ2-2; D gene uncertain. Germline V lookup: CDR1 MDHEN, CDR2 SYDVKM. The CDR3 consists of 14 residues. V lost 1 base and J lost 5, with 8 bases in between. CDR3 DNA: TGTGCCAGCAGTTTATATAGGGATACCGGGGAGCTGTTTTTT. Protein: CASSLYRDTGELFF.